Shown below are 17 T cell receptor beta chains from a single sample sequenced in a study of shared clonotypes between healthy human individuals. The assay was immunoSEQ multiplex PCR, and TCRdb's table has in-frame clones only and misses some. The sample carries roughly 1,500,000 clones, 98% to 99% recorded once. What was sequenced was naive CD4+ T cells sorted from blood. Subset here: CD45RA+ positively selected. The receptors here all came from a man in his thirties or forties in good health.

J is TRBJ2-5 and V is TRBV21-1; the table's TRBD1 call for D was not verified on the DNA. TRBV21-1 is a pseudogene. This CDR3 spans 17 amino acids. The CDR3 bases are TGTGCCAGCAGCAAATTTTCGGACAGGTTGGTCCAAGAGACCCAGTACTTC. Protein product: CASSKFSDRLVQETQYF.

The CDR3 nucleotides are TGTGCCAGCTCCTCGACGTTTGGGGCGCGTAACAATACGCAGTATTTT. Its protein product is CASSSTFGARNNTQYF. The J gene is TRBJ2-3, the V gene TRBV18; maybe TRBD1 (5 bases). The CDR3 is 16 amino acids. The V gene's germline CDR1 is KGHSH and CDR2 LQKENI. V dropped 6 bases and J dropped 7 bases, with 23 bases sitting between them.

The CDR3 DNA follows: TGTGCCAGCAGCCTCAGGAGGAACTCTGGAAACACCATATATTTT. The encoded protein is CASSLRRNSGNTIYF. This chain links TRBV7-9 with TRBJ1-3; unclear D gene. CDR1 is SEHNR, CDR2 FQNEAQ, per germline (reference sequence). Trimming shortened V by 5 bases and J by 0 bases, and 11 bases separated the two germline ends. This CDR3 is built from 15 residues.

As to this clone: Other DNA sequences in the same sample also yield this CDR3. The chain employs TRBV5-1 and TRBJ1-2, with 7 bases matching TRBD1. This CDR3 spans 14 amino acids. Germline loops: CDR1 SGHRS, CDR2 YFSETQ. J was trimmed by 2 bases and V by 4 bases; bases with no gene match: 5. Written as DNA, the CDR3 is TGCGCCAGCAGCCCCGGGACAGTGAACTATGGCTACACCTTC. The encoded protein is CASSPGTVNYGYTF.

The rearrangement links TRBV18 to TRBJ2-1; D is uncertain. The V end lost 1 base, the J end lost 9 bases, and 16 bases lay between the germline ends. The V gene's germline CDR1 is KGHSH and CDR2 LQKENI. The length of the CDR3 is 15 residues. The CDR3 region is CASSPRVVGRGEQFF. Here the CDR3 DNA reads TGTGCCAGCTCACCACGGGTCGTTGGTCGTGGTGAGCAGTTCTTC.

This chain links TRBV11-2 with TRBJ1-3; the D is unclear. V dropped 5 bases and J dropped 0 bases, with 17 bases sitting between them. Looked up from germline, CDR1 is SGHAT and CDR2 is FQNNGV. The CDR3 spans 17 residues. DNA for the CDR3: TGTGCCAGCAGCCGTCTCTCGGTTAACGTCTCTGGAAACACCATATATTTT. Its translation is CASSRLSVNVSGNTIYF.

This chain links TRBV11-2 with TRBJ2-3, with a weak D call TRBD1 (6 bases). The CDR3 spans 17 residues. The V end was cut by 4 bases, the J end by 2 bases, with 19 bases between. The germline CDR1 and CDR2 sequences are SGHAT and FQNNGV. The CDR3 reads CASSSIRTQGDTDTQYF. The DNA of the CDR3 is TGTGCCAGCAGCTCGATTAGAACACAGGGTGACACAGATACGCAGTATTTT.

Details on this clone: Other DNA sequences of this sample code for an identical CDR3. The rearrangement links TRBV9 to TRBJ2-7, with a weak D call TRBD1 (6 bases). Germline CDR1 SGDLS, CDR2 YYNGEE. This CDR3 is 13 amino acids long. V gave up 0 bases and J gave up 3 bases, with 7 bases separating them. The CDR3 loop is CASSVADSYEQYF. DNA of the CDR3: TGTGCCAGCAGCGTAGCGGACAGCTACGAGCAGTACTTC.

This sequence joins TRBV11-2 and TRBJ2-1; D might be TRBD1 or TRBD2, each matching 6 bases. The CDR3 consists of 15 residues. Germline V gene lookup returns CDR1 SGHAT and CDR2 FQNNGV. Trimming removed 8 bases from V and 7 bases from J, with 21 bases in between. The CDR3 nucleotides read TGTGCCAGCTCTCATAGAACAGGGAGGTTTAATGAGCAGTTCTTC. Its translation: CASSHRTGRFNEQFF.

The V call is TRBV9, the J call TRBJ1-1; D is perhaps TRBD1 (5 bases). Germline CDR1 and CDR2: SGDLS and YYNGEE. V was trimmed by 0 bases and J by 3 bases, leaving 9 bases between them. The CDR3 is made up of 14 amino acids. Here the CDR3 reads CASSVDGTHTEAFF. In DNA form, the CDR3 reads TGTGCCAGCAGCGTAGACGGGACCCACACTGAAGCTTTCTTT.

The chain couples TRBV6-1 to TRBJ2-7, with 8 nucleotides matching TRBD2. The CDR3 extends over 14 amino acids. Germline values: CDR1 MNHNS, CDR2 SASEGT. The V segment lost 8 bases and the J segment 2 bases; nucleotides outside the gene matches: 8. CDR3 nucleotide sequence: TGTGCCAGCGGTAAGCGGGAGTTCGCCTACGAGCAGTACTTC. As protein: CASGKREFAYEQYF.

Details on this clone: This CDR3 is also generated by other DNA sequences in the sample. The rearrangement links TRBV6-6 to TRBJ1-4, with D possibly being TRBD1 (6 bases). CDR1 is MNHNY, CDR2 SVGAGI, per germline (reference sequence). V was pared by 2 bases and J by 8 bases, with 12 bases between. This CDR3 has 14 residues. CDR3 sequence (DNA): TGTGCCAGCAGTTACGGGCAGGGGAGGGAAAAACTGTTTTTT. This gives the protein CASSYGQGREKLFF.

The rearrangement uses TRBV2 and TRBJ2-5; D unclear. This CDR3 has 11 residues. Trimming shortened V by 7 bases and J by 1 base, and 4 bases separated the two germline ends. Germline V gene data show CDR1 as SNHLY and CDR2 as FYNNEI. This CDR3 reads CASKIQETQYF. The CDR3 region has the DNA TGTGCCAGCAAGATCCAAGAGACCCAGTACTTC.

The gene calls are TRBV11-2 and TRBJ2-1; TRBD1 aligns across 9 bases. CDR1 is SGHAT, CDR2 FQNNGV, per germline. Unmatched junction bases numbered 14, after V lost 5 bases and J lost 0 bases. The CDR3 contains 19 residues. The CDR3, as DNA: TGTGCCAGCAGCCCGGGGGGACAGGGCAGACTTAGCTCCTACAATGAGCAGTTCTTC. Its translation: CASSPGGQGRLSSYNEQFF.

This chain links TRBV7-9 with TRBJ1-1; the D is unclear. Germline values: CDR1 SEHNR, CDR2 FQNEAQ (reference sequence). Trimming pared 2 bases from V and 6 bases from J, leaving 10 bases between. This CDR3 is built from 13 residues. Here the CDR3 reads CASSLNLRPEAFF. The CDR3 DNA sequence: TGTGCCAGCAGCTTAAACTTGCGGCCTGAAGCTTTCTTT.

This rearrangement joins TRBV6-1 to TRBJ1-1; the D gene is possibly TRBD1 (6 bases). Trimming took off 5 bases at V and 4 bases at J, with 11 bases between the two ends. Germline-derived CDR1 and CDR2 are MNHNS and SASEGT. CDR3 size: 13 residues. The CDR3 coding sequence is TGTGCCAGCAGTTTACAGGGTGGCACTGAAGCTTTCTTT. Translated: CASSLQGGTEAFF.

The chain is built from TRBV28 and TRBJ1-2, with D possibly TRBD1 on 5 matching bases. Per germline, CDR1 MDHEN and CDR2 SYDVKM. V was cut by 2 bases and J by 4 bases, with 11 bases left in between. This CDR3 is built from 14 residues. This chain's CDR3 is CASSLGGKIYGYTF. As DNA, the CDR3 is TGTGCCAGCAGTTTAGGGGGTAAAATCTATGGCTACACCTTC.